This T cell receptor beta chain was captured in a study of OX40 agonist ivuxolimab in advanced cancers. At the level of the study: Patients' therapy was ivuxolimab, an antibody that acts as an agonist of OX40 (CD134). Each dose-escalation patient presented with hepatocellular carcinoma, melanoma, renal cell or head and neck cancer. Eligibility admitted prior anti-PD-1, anti-PD-L1 or anti-CTLA-4 therapy; roughly 39% had some.

Study-wide results and limits: Certain nonresponders additionally had low normalized T-cell clonal expansion.

Notes on this clone: Its antigen is unknown.

Produced via immunoSEQ multiplex PCR; TCRdb's table is partial and in-frame only. The top ten hold more than 9.5% of the sample, which has tens of thousands of clones, around 90% seen once. Germline lookup yields CDR1 SEHNR and CDR2 FQNEAQ (reference sequence). Trimming cost V 3 bases and J 5 bases, with 13 bases left between them. This CDR3 contains 15 residues. This chain connects TRBV7-9 to TRBJ1-4; TRBD1 is a possible D gene (5 bases). This clonotype originated in an adult with an advanced solid tumor such as melanoma, head and neck, liver or kidney cancer. This material consisted of CD4+ or CD8+ T cells sorted from blood, taken in a trial of the OX40 agonist ivuxolimab. The CDR3 reads CASSFAGDGNEKLFF. CDR3 DNA sequence: TGTGCCAGCAGCTTCGCGGGGGACGGAAATGAAAAACTGTTTTTT.